This T cell receptor beta chain was profiled in a study of blood T cells in healthy people across ages. The CDR3 contains 16 residues. J lost 11 bases, V lost 4 bases, and 16 bases had no gene match. With a J-beta primer mix and a sample-barcoded 5' primer, a second PCR ran about 7 to 11 cycles. Via MiXCR, TCRdb re-called the 5' RACE reads, giving one row per CDR3 protein. This sample has hundreds of thousands of distinct CDR3 sequences, with around 36% found just once. The chain employs TRBV12-3 or TRBV12-4 and TRBJ2-3; 9 bases line up with TRBD1. Input material: blood. The clonotype originates from a man aged 18 to 30 in good health. CDR3 in amino acids: CASSWTGQGNTDVQYF. The CDR3 nucleotides are TGTGCCAGCAGTTGGACGGGACAGGGCAACACAGATGTGCAGTATTTT.